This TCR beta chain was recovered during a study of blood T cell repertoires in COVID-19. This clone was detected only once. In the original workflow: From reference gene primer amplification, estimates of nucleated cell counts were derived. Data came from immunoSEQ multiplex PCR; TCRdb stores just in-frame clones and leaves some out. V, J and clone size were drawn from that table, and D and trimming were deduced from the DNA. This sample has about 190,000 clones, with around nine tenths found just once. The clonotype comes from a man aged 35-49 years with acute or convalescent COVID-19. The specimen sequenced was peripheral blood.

CDR3 DNA sequence: TGTGCCAGCAGCTTAGTCAGAGGGACGAACACCGGGGAGCTGTTTTTT. It is translated as CASSLVRGTNTGELFF. The V gene is TRBV7-6, the J gene TRBJ2-2, with a tentative D call TRBD2 (5 bases). The CDR3 is made up of 16 amino acids. Trimming removed 1 base at V and 0 bases at J, with 9 bases between. Germline assignment: CDR1 SGHVS and CDR2 FNYEAQ. Drawing the rest from reference TRBV7-6 and TRBJ2-2, the complete variable domain is GAGVSQSPRYKVTKRGQDVALRCDPISGHVSLYWYRQALGQGPEFLTYFNYEAQQDKSGLPNDRFSAERPEGSISTLTIQRTEQRDSAMYRCASSLVRGTNTGELFFGEGSRLTVL.